Listed below are T cell receptor beta chains from one sample, sequenced in a study of CD4 and CD8 cells across lung adenocarcinoma regions. TCRdb re-analysed the PCR reads in MiXCR, keeping a single row per CDR3 protein. This table has roughly 25,000 distinct CDR3 sequences, around 56% appearing once. What was sequenced was CD8+ T cells from the center of a lung tumor. These receptors all come from a male donor with lung adenocarcinoma. The CD4 and CD8 labels of this study may be unreliable. Both conserved end residues are part of each CDR3. D genes are given only for firm matches. Some rows mark clone size as missing; the rest say once, few, many or name a class of expanded clone.

CDR3aa | CDR3nt | j_gene | abundance | d_gene | v_gene
CASSSVRGPKNTQYF | TGTGCCAGCAGCTCGGTGAGGGGGCCCAAAAACACGCAGTATTTC | TRBJ2-3 | - | TRBD1 | TRBV6-1
CASSQGAYPDTQYF | TGCGCCAGCAGCCAAGGGGCCTACCCCGATACGCAGTATTTT | TRBJ2-3 | many | - | TRBV5-1
CASSEATRRLAGVPDTQYF | TGTGCCAGCAGTGAAGCAACCCGTCGACTAGCGGGAGTCCCAGATACGCAGTATTTT | TRBJ2-3 | - | TRBD2 | TRBV6-1
CACGLAGVDTQYF | TGTGCCTGTGGACTAGCGGGGGTAGATACGCAGTATTTT | TRBJ2-3 | - | TRBD2 | TRBV7-9
CASIEGYEQYF | TGTGCCAGCATTGAGGGGTACGAGCAGTACTTC | TRBJ2-7 | many | - | TRBV6-1
CAVRRTGTYEQYF | TGTGCCGTAAGAAGGACAGGGACCTACGAGCAGTACTTC | TRBJ2-7 | - | TRBD1 | TRBV10-3
CASSYRRTGAPQYF | TGTGCCAGCAGTTACCGACGCACGGGGGCGCCCCAGTACTTC | TRBJ2-5 | - | - | TRBV6-5
CASRQGSLGSDTQYF | TGTGCCAGCAGGCAAGGAAGCCTAGGGTCAGATACGCAGTATTTT | TRBJ2-3 | few | - | TRBV28
CAGGDKETQYF | TGTGCGGGCGGAGACAAAGAGACGCAGTATTTT | TRBJ2-3 | - | - | TRBV10-3
CASSAVRGTQYF | TGTGCCAGCAGCGCGGTCCGGGGGACCCAGTACTTC | TRBJ2-5 | - | - | TRBV11-2
CASSTRQGSYNSPLHF | TGTGCCAGCAGCACCCGACAGGGGTCCTATAATTCACCCCTCCACTTT | TRBJ1-6 | many | TRBD1 | TRBV7-2
CASSPDYGYTF | TGTGCCAGCAGTCCGGACTATGGCTACACCTTC | TRBJ1-2 | - | - | TRBV12-3/TRBV12-4
CASSQETTGLAIF | TGTGCCAGCAGCCAAGAAACTACGGGACTCGCCATTTTC | TRBJ2-1 | few | - | TRBV7-6
CASSESPSTDTQYF | TGCGCCAGCAGTGAGTCCCCTAGCACAGATACGCAGTATTTT | TRBJ2-3 | - | - | TRBV10-1
CAGIGGRGQDTQYF | TGTGCGGGCATAGGGGGCCGTGGCCAAGATACCCAGTACTTC | TRBJ2-5 | - | TRBD1 | TRBV10-3
CAISGLAGDVAGTLYF | TGTGCCATCAGTGGACTAGCGGGAGATGTAGCCGGTACGCTGTATTTT | TRBJ2-2 | - | TRBD2 | TRBV10-3
CASSPLAGEVYEQFF | TGTGCCAGCAGCCCCCTAGCGGGAGAAGTCTATGAGCAGTTCTTC | TRBJ2-1 | many | TRBD2 | TRBV14
CASSQAPGTQYF | TGTGCCAGCAGCCAAGCACCAGGGACCCAGTACTTC | TRBJ2-5 | - | - | TRBV14
CASSVRPEGTEALYF | TGTGCCAGCAGCGTACGGCCGGAGGGCACCGAGGCGCTGTATTTT | TRBJ2-2 | - | - | TRBV6-1
CATSVQQGGNEQFF | TGTGCCACCAGTGTCCAACAGGGAGGCAATGAGCAGTTCTTC | TRBJ2-1 | - | - | TRBV24-1
CASSHDGYKETQYF | TGCGCCAGCAGCCACGACGGTTACAAAGAGACCCAGTACTTC | TRBJ2-5 | many | - | TRBV4-1
CATSQGARDEQFF | TGTGCCACTTCTCAGGGGGCTAGGGATGAGCAGTTCTTC | TRBJ2-1 | - | TRBD1 | TRBV24-1
CSAGVGGRDPDTQYF | TGCAGTGCGGGAGTTGGGGGCCGTGACCCAGATACCCAGTACTTC | TRBJ2-5 | - | - | TRBV20-1
CASSEAGTGAENIQYF | TGTGCCAGCAGCGAAGCGGGGACGGGAGCCGAAAACATTCAGTACTTC | TRBJ2-4 | - | TRBD2 | TRBV6-1
CASSPRALTGDSSYNSPLHF | TGTGCCAGCAGCCCACGAGCTTTGACAGGGGATTCCTCCTATAATTCACCCCTCCACTTT | TRBJ1-6 | - | TRBD1 | TRBV3-1
CASEDTLGETQYF | TGTGCCAGCGAAGACACTTTGGGCGAGACCCAGTACTTC | TRBJ2-5 | few | - | TRBV28